This TCR beta chain was recovered during a study of shared clonotypes between healthy human individuals. Study-wide context: Donors consisted of two women and a few men between 18 and 49.

V was cut by 4 bases and J by 11 bases, with 18 bases left in between. This CDR3 has 13 residues. Germline V CDR1 and CDR2: SGHDT, YYEEEE. In replicate PCRs of sorted subsets, about 200 ng DNA, approximately 30,000 T cell genomes, was used. Clones were sequenced by immunoSEQ multiplex PCR, and TCRdb holds only the in-frame ones, with some missing. The sample records some 2,400,000 clones, 90% to 96% being singletons. Healthy HIV-negative adults without recent acute infections or vaccinations served as donors. With regard to this clone: Its antigen is currently unknown.

Overall study findings and caveats: Incompleteness in sorted-subset sequencing, despite large depth, was shown by rarefaction.

This clonotype was obtained from a man aged 18 to 29 in good health. The chain couples TRBV5-6 to TRBJ1-1; tentative D call: TRBD1 (5 bases). Sequenced sample: naive CD4+ T cells sorted from blood. The subset was: CD45RA+ positively selected. DNA of the CDR3: TGTGCCAGCAGCAGGGGAACAATGAACATTGCTTTCTTT. This sequence encodes CASSRGTMNIAFF.